This T cell receptor beta chain was observed in a study of blood T cell repertoires in COVID-19. About the research overall: The origin of the acute and convalescent COVID-19 samples was the United States, Italy and Spain.

In the study's own analysis: Estimation of nucleated cell counts was performed using reference gene primer amplification. Clones were sequenced by immunoSEQ multiplex PCR, and TCRdb holds only the in-frame ones, with some missing. V and J calls plus clone size are reproduced from that table; the DNA served to infer D and trimming. The sample has 95,000 to 110,000 clones; around 87% are singletons. Looked up from germline, CDR1 is SNHLY and CDR2 is FYNNEI. Unmatched junction bases numbered 10, after V lost 5 bases and J lost 6 bases. The CDR3 consists of 15 residues. Sequencing used peripheral blood. The V call is TRBV2, the J call TRBJ1-5, with TRBD1 identical over 7 bases. The source of this sequence is a man aged 50-59 years with acute or convalescent COVID-19. In DNA, the CDR3 is TGTGCCAGCAGTCGGGCGGCAGGGGGTGGTCAGCCCCAGCATTTT. Protein sequence: CASSRAAGGGQPQHF.